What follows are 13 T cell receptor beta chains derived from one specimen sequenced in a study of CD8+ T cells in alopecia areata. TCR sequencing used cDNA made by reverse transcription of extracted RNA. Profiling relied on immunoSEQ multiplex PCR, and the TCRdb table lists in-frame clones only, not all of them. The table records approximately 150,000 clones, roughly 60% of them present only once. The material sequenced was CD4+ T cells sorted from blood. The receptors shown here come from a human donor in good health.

The chain's CDR3 is CSVNKGMAYEQYF. CDR3 coding DNA: TGCAGCGTTAATAAGGGGATGGCGTACGAGCAGTACTTC. J is TRBJ2-7 and V is TRBV29-1; possibly TRBD1 for D (5 bases). The germline V gene encodes CDR1 SQVTM and CDR2 ANQGSEA. This CDR3 contains 13 residues. The V and J ends lost 5 bases and 4 bases respectively, with 15 bases between them.

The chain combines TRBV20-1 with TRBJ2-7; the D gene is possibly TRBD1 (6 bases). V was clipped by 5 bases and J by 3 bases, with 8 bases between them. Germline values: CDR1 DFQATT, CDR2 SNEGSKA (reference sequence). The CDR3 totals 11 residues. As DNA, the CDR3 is TGCAGTGCTTCGGACAGCTACGAGCAGTACTTC. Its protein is CSASDSYEQYF.

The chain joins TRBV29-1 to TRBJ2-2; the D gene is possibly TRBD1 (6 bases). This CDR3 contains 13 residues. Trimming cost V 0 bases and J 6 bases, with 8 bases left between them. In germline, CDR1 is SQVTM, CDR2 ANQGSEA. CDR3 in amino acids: CSVEEGGSGELFF. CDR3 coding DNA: TGCAGCGTTGAAGAAGGGGGTTCCGGGGAGCTGTTTTTT.

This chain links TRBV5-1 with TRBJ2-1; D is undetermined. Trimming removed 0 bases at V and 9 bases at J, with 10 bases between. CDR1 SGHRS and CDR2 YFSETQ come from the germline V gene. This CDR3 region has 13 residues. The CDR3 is CASSLGALGEQFF. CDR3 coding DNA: TGCGCCAGCAGCTTGGGGGCCCTTGGTGAGCAGTTCTTC.

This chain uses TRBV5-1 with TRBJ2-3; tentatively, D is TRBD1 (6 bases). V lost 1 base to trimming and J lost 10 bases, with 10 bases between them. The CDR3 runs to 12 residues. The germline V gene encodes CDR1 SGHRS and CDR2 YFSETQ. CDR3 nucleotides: TGCGCCAGCAGCTTGCTGGACAGCTCGCAGTATTTT. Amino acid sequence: CASSLLDSSQYF.

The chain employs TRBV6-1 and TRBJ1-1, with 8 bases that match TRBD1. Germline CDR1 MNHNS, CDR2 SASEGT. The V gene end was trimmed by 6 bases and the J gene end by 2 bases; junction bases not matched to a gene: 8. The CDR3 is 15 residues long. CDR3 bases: TGTGCCAGCAGATCCCAGGGGGCCGGAAACACTGAAGCTTTCTTT. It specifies CASRSQGAGNTEAFF.

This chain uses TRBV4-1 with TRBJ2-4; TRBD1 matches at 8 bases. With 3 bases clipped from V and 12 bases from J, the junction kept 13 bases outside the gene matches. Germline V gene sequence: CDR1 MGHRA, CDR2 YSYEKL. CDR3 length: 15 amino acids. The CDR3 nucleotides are TGCGCCAGCAGCCAGACATCCGGACAGGGTGGTCGTCAGTACTTC. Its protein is CASSQTSGQGGRQYF.

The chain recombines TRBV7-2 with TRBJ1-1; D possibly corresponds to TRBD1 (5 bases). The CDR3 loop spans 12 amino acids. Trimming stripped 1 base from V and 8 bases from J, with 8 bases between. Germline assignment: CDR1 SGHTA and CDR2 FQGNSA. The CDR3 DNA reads TGTGCCAGCAGCTTAGTTAGGACAGAAGCTTTCTTT. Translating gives CASSLVRTEAFF.

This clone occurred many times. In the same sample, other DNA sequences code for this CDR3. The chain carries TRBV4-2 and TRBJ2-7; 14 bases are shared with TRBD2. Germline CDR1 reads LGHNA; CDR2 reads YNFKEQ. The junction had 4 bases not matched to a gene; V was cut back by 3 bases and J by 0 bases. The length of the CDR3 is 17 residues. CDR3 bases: TGTGCCAGCAGCCACCTCGGGACTAGCGGGAGCTCCTACGAGCAGTACTTC. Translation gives CASSHLGTSGSSYEQYF.

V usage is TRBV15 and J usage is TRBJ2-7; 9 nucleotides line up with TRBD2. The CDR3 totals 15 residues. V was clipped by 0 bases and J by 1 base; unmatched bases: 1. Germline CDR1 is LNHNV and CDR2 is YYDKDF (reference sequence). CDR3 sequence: CATSREAGGSYEQYF. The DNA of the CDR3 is TGTGCCACCAGCAGAGAGGCGGGAGGGTCCTACGAGCAGTACTTC. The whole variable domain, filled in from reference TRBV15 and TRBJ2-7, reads DAMVIQNPRYQVTQFGKPVTLSCSQTLNHNVMYWYQQKSSQAPKLLFHYYDKDFNNEADTPDNFQSRRPNTSFCFLDIRSPGLGDTAMYLCATSREAGGSYEQYFGPGTRLTVT.

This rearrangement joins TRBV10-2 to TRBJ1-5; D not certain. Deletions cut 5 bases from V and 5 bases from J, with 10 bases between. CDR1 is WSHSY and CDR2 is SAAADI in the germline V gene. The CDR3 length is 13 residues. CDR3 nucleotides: TGCGCCAGCAGTTGGGCTGGGGATCAGCCCCAGCATTTT. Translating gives CASSWAGDQPQHF.

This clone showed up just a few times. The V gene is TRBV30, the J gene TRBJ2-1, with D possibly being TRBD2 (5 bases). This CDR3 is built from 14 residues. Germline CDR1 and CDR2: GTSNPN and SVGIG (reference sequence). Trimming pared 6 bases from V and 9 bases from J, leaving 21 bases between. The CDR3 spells CACIIPRGIGEQFF. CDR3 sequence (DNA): TGTGCCTGTATTATCCCACGGGGAATTGGTGAGCAGTTCTTC.

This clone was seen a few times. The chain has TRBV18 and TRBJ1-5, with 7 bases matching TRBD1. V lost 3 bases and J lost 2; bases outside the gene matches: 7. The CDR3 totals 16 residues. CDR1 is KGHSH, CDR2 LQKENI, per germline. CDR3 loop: CASSPPTGSGNQPQHF. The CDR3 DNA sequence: TGTGCCAGCTCACCTCCGACAGGGTCGGGCAATCAGCCCCAGCATTTT.